This TCR beta chain was recovered during a study of blood T cells in healthy people across ages. The study's findings and limits: Per-million-T-cell TCR beta diversity fell roughly linearly with age. Both higher diversity and more naive CD4+ cells marked long-lived donors when set against aged donors. Diversity estimates drawn from one million T cells were deemed underestimates.

This clonotype showed up many times. The antigen remains unidentified. One end of the junction is discordant with germline, which a read error may explain. The CDR3 sequence is 14 residues long. Germline-derived CDR1 and CDR2 are LGHDT and YNNKEL (reference sequence). Then a second PCR, running roughly 7 to 11 cycles, was carried out with a sample-barcoded 5' primer and a J-beta primer mix. One entry per CDR3 protein, called by TCRdb with MiXCR from the 5' RACE reads. The profile shows 1,500,000 or so distinct CDR3 sequences, around 59% of them singletons. This receptor was taken from a man aged 18 to 29 in good health. What was sequenced was blood. V usage is TRBV3-1 and J usage is TRBJ2-7; D unclear. In DNA, the CDR3 is TGCGCCAGCAGCCAAGATCCAAGCTCCTACGAGCAGTACTTC. It encodes CASSQDPSSYEQYF.